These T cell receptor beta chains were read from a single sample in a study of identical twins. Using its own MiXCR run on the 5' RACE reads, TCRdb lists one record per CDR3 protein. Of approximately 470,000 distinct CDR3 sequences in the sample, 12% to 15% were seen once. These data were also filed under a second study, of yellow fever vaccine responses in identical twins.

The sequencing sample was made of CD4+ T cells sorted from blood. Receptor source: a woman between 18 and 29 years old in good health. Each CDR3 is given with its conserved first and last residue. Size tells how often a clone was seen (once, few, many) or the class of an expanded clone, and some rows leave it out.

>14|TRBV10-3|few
CAIRGQGGYNEQFF
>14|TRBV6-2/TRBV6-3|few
CASSYSGAVIEQFF
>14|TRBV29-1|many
CSAKLAGIYNEQFF
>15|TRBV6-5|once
CASSYQGGRPSEQYF
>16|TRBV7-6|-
CASSQEGGVVPYEQYF
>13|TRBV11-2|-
CASSLDKVTRQFF
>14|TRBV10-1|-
CASSKTGRAREQYF
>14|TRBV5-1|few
CASSWGQGPDTQYF
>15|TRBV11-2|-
CASSLVDGTVYEQYF
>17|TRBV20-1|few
CSARDSKERQSTETQYF
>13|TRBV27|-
CASSPVGGIEQFF
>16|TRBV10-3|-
CAISDNSGSFGYEQYF
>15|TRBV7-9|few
CASSSAGGVNNEQFF
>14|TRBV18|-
CASSPLDVSDTQYF
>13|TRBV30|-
CAWSVALNQPQHF
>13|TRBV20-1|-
CSARRTLNTEAFF
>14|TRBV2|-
CASGQGPSLYEQYF
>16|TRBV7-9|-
CASSLGRTTNSGELFF
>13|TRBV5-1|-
CASRDTSYEGYTF
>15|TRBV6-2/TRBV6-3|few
CASSYSRLGADTQYF
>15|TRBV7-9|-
CACSRGTSGNNEQFF
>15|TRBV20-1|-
CSARGGAGRTDTQYF
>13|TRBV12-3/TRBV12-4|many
CASSLLAKNIQYF
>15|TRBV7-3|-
CASSLIGGPTDTQYF
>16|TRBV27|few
CASRGVGRIIQETQYF
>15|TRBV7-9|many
CASSLVVGRVYEQYF
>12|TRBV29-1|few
CSAQTGGYEQYF
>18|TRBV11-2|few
CASSLGDRGIRSYNEQFF
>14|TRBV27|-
CASSSGLGLNIQYF
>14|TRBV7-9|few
CASSLGARGGELFF
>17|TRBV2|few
CASSGGVGDRANYGYTF
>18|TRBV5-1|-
CASSKLPGLAGEQETQYF
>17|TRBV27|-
CASSLRPKGPGSYEQYF
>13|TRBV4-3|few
CASSPRDGETQYF
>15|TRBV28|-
CASSFQDRVQETQYF
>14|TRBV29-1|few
CSTSGQVVTDTQYF
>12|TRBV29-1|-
CSAAGRMETQYF
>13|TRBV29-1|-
CSGGQRQEGTQYF
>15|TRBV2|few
CASNLKTGENNEQFF
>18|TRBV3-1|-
CASSDRSWRGANTGELFF
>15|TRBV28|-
CASSLAGTGSREQYF
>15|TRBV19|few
CASSTGDGPNQPQHF
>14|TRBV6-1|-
CASSVLRDHQPQHF
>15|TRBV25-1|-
CASSSSSANTDTQYF
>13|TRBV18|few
CASSGTPDREQYF
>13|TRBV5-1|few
CASSFLDPYEQYF
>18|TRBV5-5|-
CASSLTSGGAQRPDTQYF
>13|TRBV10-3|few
CAISGQVQETQYF
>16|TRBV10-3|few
CAISESLAGGTDTQYF
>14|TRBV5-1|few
CASSFGLEKDTQYF
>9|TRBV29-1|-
CSVEGGYTF
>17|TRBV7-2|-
CASSFRLAGGASETQYF
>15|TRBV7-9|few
CASSFPTRGRNEQFF
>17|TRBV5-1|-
CASSPGTGKAWAYEQYF
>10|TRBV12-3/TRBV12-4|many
CASSLTEQFF